The sequence of this TCR beta chain was determined in a study of T-cell reconstitution after alpha-beta-depleted transplantation in children. Unmatched junction bases numbered 18, after V lost 6 bases and J lost 7 bases. The germline V gene encodes CDR1 LNHDA and CDR2 SQIVND (reference sequence). The CDR3 has 17 residues. Unique molecular identifiers were incorporated during preparation of the TCRbeta library. TCRdb called the PCR reads again in MiXCR, with one record for every CDR3 protein. The sample lists 350,000 to 400,000 distinct CDR3 sequences, about an eighth occurring once. The starting material was PBMCs, obtained from the stem cell graft. J is TRBJ1-5 and V is TRBV19; 7 bases fit TRBD1. This TCR was sampled from a human donor who donated a stem cell graft to a child with Fanconi anemia. The CDR3: CASRTGTARSYQQPQHF. Here the CDR3 DNA reads TGTGCCAGTAGGACCGGGACAGCCCGATCCTACCAACAGCCCCAGCATTTT.